A single T cell receptor beta chain is shown here with its context. The CDR3 is 15 amino acids. J gave up 4 bases and V 1 base, and 4 bases lay outside the gene matches. Germline V gives CDR1 PRHDT, CDR2 FYEKMQ (reference sequence). This sample is part of a study of cytomegalovirus exposure and HLA in healthy donors. The PCR used 60 Vbeta and 13 Jbeta primers. Data came from immunoSEQ multiplex PCR; TCRdb stores just in-frame clones and leaves some out. The table shows around 64,000 clones, with more than 80% occurring only once. The sequenced sample was PBMCs. The sequence was collected from a woman in her twenties or thirties in good health and CMV-seropositive. V and J are TRBV13 and TRBJ1-3, with TRBD1 identical over 7 bases. CDR3 in amino acids: CASSLVPGGGNTIYF. The CDR3 DNA reads TGTGCCAGCAGCTTAGTGCCAGGGGGAGGAAACACCATATATTTT.